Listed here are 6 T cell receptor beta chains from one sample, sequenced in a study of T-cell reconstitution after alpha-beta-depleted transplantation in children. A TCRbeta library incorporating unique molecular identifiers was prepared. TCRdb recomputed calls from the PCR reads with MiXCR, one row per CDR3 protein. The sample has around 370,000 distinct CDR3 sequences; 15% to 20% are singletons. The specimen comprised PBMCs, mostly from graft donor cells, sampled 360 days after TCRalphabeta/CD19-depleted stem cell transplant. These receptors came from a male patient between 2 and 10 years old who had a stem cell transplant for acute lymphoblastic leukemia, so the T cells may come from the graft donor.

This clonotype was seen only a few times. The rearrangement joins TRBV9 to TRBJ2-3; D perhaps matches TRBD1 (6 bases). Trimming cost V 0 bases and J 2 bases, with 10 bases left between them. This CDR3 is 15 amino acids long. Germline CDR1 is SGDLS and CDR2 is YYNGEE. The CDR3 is CASSVGTATTDTQYF. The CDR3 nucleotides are TGTGCCAGCAGCGTAGGGACAGCCACCACAGATACGCAGTATTTT.

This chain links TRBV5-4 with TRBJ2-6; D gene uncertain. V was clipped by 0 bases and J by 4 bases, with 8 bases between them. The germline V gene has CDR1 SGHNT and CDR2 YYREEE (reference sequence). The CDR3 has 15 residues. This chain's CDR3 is CASSLAALGANVLTF. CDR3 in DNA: TGTGCCAGCAGCTTGGCCGCCCTGGGGGCCAACGTCCTGACTTTC.

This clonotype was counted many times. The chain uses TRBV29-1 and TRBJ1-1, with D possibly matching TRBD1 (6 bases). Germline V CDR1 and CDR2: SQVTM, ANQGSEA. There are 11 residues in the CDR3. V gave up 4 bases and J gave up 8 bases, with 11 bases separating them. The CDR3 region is CSVARGGEAFF. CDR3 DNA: TGCAGCGTTGCCAGGGGAGGGGAAGCTTTCTTT.

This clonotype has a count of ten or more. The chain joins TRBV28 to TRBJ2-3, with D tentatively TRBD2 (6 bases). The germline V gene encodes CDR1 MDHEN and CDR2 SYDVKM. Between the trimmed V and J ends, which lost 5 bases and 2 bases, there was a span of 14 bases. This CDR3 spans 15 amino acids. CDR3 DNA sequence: TGTGCCAGCAGTCCCCGCGGCGGGACCACAGATACGCAGTATTTT. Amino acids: CASSPRGGTTDTQYF.

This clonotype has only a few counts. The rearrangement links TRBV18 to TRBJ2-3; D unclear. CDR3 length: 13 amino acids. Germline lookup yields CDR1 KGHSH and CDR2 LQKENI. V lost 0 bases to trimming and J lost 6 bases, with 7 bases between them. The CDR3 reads CASSPPSPDTQYF. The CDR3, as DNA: TGTGCCAGCTCACCACCGAGTCCCGATACGCAGTATTTT.

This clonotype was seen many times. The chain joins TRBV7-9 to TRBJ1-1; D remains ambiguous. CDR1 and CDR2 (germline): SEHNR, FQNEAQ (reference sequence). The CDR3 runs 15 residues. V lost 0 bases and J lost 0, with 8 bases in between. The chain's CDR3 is CASSLAVSMNTEAFF. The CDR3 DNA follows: TGTGCCAGCAGCTTAGCGGTCAGTATGAACACTGAAGCTTTCTTT.